Detailed here is one T cell receptor (beta chain). The data are from a study of cytomegalovirus exposure and HLA in healthy donors. J gave up 4 bases and V 0 bases, and 5 bases lay outside the gene matches. The CDR3 has 15 amino acids. The germline CDR1 and CDR2 sequences are SGHNT and YYREEE (reference sequence). Primers for the PCR totalled 60 Vbeta and 13 Jbeta. Clones were read by immunoSEQ multiplex PCR, and TCRdb kept only the in-frame ones, dropping some. The table lists over 55,000 clones, roughly 75% of them singletons. The sequencing sample was made of PBMCs. The TCR was taken from a woman between 25 and 40 years old in good health and CMV-seronegative. This chain joins TRBV5-4 and TRBJ2-5, with 8 bases lining up with TRBD2. The CDR3 DNA follows: TGTGCCAGCAGCTTGGGTGCGGGAGGAGGAGAGACCCAGTACTTC. It is translated as CASSLGAGGGETQYF.